This TCR beta chain stems from a study of identical twins. TCRdb re-called the 5' RACE reads with MiXCR, one entry per CDR3 protein. The sample carries some 590,000 distinct CDR3 sequences, approximately 10% recorded once. The V and J ends lost 1 base and 6 bases respectively, with 3 bases between them. This CDR3 region has 12 residues. Germline assignment: CDR1 MNHEY and CDR2 SMNVEV (reference sequence). The table lists this clonotype with many counts. These data also formed part of another study, on yellow fever vaccine responses in identical twins.

Sequences were obtained from PBMCs. This TCR derives from a woman under 30 in good health. This rearrangement joins TRBV27 to TRBJ2-2; D is unclear. The CDR3 DNA sequence: TGTGCCAGCAGTTTATACCCCGGGGAGCTGTTTTTT. Translating it yields CASSLYPGELFF.